This T cell receptor (beta chain) was found in a study of CD8+ T cells in alopecia areata (dated by TCRdb to 2017 to 2018). About the study as a whole: Treated patients were enrolled in an open-label pilot trial of oral tofacitinib at 5 to 10 mg twice daily for moderate-to-severe alopecia areata. Patients received tofacitinib for 6 to 18 months and were then followed off drug for 6 months to check for delayed response and recurrence. High-throughput TCRbeta sequencing was used to examine T cell clonal expansion in alopecia areata in both the C3H/HeJ mouse model and human patients. In humans, TCRbeta sequencing was performed on scalp tissue and on sorted CD4+ and CD8+ peripheral blood T cells from healthy controls and from patients with patchy or totalis/universalis alopecia areata. Tofacitinib-treated patients had biopsies at baseline and at 4 and 24 weeks of treatment, with a later scalp biopsy in several patients. Scalp clonality was compared across normal scalp (n=4), patchy alopecia areata scalp (n=8), and alopecia totalis/universalis scalp (n=8). The RNA source kit depended on sample type: the PAXgene miRNA kit for fixed scalp, the miRNeasy kit for PBMCs, and the RNeasy kit for mouse skin. TCRbeta CDR3 regions were amplified by immunoSEQ multiplex PCR with 35 Vbeta forward and 13 Jbeta reverse primers. Broad study findings and their caveats: TCR sequences shared between patients were less clear than in mice, possibly partly because of HLA diversity in the patient population. Compared with normal scalp, lesional scalp, particularly in alopecia totalis/universalis, had higher clonality and more expanded CD8+ clones, which suggests antigenic drive. Unlike mouse skin, which is dominated by gammadelta T cells, normal human skin has resident alphabeta T cells that are also sequenced, and this complicates analysis of the scalp TCR repertoire.

Inclusive of the bounding cysteine and phenylalanine, the CDR3 is 13 residues long. The kept DNA is CDR3 alone, 39 bases in frame from the first base. V and J lose 4 bases and 8 bases, and a span of 14 bases separates them. CDR1 SQVTM and CDR2 ANQGSEA are derived from the germline V gene. The library was obtained by the immunoSEQ multiplex PCR assay. For TCR sequencing, RNA was extracted from every sample and reverse transcribed into cDNA to serve as template. First-strand cDNA was synthesized with SuperScript III using a 2:1 mix of oligo-dT and random hexamers. Amplification bias was assessed with a synthetic immune receptor repertoire, and residual bias was removed computationally. Regarding the original processing steps: After raw reads were preprocessed to remove errors, the CDR3 was defined following IMGT conventions as running from the conserved cysteine to phenylalanine. Clonality was computed by normalizing Shannon entropy by log2 of the number of productive unique TCRs and subtracting the result from 1. CD4 or CD8 identity of scalp clones was inferred by cross-referencing scalp TCRbeta sequences with sorted blood CD4 and CD8 repertoires. TCRdb re-hosts the immuneACCESS table, in-frame sequences only. Its copies lack some clones; in the studies checked, an unresolved V gene accounts for under half of them, and the cause for the rest is not known. The V and J calls and clone size were taken over from that table, and D and trimming were inferred from the DNA. The sample has about 150,000 clones on record, over 45% of them singletons. Over 5.5% of the sample is taken by the ten largest.

From alopecia areata patients, peripheral blood was collected along with lesional scalp punch biopsies. PBMCs were separated by density centrifugation and stained for CD3, CD4 and CD8, after which CD4+ and CD8+ T cells were sorted on a FACSAria. This clone was seen a handful of times. This receptor's antigen is unknown. No base quality values were provided; no much bigger clone lies one nucleotide off. This receptor was identified in a human donor with alopecia areata. The chain couples TRBV29-1 to TRBJ2-2, with the D gene not clear enough to name. Specimen: CD4+ T cells sorted from blood. DNA sequence: TGCAGCGTTGCACAGAAGTTGGTGGGGGAGCTGTTTTTT. This translates into CSVAQKLVGELFF.